A selection of T cell receptor beta chains follows, all from one sample in a study of T cell responses to AZD1222 COVID-19 vaccine. Measured with immunoSEQ multiplex PCR; TCRdb has only the in-frame clones, and not every one. Of about 86,000 clones in the sample, around nine tenths were seen once. This material consisted of peripheral blood, taken on day 0 of AZD1222 vaccination. Receptor source: an adult in good health. The CDR3 runs from the conserved cysteine through the conserved F or W. The D gene is left open where the match is weak. The size field is filled for only some rows; it gives once, few, many or a size class.

d_gene: NA
v_gene: TRBV7-9
abundance: NA
j_gene: TRBJ1-5
CDR3nt: TGTGCCAGCAGCTTAGCGGGGGAATATCAGCCCCAGCATTTT
CDR3aa: CASSLAGEYQPQHF

d_gene: NA
v_gene: TRBV6-5
abundance: NA
j_gene: TRBJ1-2
CDR3nt: TGTGCCAGCAGTTACTCGCGGGGGGTCTATGGCTACACCTTC
CDR3aa: CASSYSRGVYGYTF

d_gene: TRBD1
v_gene: TRBV7-9
abundance: NA
j_gene: TRBJ1-5
CDR3nt: TGTGCCAGCAGCTTGGGACAGGGAATTCAGCCCCAGCATTTT
CDR3aa: CASSLGQGIQPQHF

d_gene: NA
v_gene: TRBV15
abundance: NA
j_gene: TRBJ1-3
CDR3nt: TGTGCCACCAGCGATTTTGACTGGAACTCTGGAAACACCATATATTTT
CDR3aa: CATSDFDWNSGNTIYF

d_gene: TRBD1
v_gene: TRBV6-5
abundance: NA
j_gene: TRBJ2-2
CDR3nt: TGTGCCAGCAGTTCTCAGGGGGACACCGGGGAGCTGTTTTTT
CDR3aa: CASSSQGDTGELFF

d_gene: NA
v_gene: TRBV20-1
abundance: NA
j_gene: TRBJ2-1
CDR3nt: TGCAGTGCTAGTGATAGAAGCTCCTACAATGAGCAGTTCTTC
CDR3aa: CSASDRSSYNEQFF

d_gene: NA
v_gene: TRBV5-1
abundance: NA
j_gene: TRBJ1-1
CDR3nt: TGCGCCAGCAGCTTGGGCACTGAAGCTTTCTTT
CDR3aa: CASSLGTEAFF

d_gene: NA
v_gene: TRBV24-1
abundance: NA
j_gene: TRBJ1-5
CDR3nt: TGTGCCACCAGCGGACGACTTAGCAATCAGCCCCAGCATTTT
CDR3aa: CATSGRLSNQPQHF

d_gene: NA
v_gene: TRBV6-1
abundance: NA
j_gene: TRBJ1-3
CDR3nt: TGTGCCAGCAGTGAAGCGGCGGGTGGGGGAGGAAACACCATATATTTT
CDR3aa: CASSEAAGGGGNTIYF

d_gene: NA
v_gene: TRBV19
abundance: NA
j_gene: TRBJ2-1
CDR3nt: TGTGCCAGTAGTGGACAGCTCTACAATGAGCAGTTCTTC
CDR3aa: CASSGQLYNEQFF

d_gene: NA
v_gene: TRBV5-1
abundance: NA
j_gene: TRBJ2-7
CDR3nt: TGCGCCAGCAGCTTGGGCCCCGAGCAGTACTTC
CDR3aa: CASSLGPEQYF

d_gene: TRBD1
v_gene: TRBV5-1
abundance: NA
j_gene: TRBJ2-7
CDR3nt: TGCGCCAGCAGCTGGACAGGGTTGAACGAGCAGTACTTC
CDR3aa: CASSWTGLNEQYF

d_gene: TRBD2
v_gene: TRBV7-9
abundance: NA
j_gene: TRBJ2-1
CDR3nt: TGTGCCAGCAGCCATAGCGGGAAGAATGAGCAGTTCTTC
CDR3aa: CASSHSGKNEQFF

d_gene: NA
v_gene: TRBV7-9
abundance: NA
j_gene: TRBJ2-5
CDR3nt: TGTGCCAGCAGCTTAGCCATCCAAGAGACCCAGTACTTC
CDR3aa: CASSLAIQETQYF

d_gene: TRBD1
v_gene: TRBV6-5
abundance: NA
j_gene: TRBJ2-7
CDR3nt: TGTGCCAGCAGTTCCAGGACAGGGCTCTACGAGCAGTACTTC
CDR3aa: CASSSRTGLYEQYF

d_gene: NA
v_gene: TRBV4-1
abundance: few
j_gene: TRBJ1-5
CDR3nt: TGCGCCAGCAGTCAACAGGTTCTGGGGCCCCAGCATTTT
CDR3aa: CASSQQVLGPQHF

d_gene: NA
v_gene: TRBV6-5
abundance: NA
j_gene: TRBJ2-7
CDR3nt: TGTGCCAGCAGCCTTATCTACGAGCAGTACTTC
CDR3aa: CASSLIYEQYF

d_gene: NA
v_gene: TRBV4-1
abundance: NA
j_gene: TRBJ2-1
CDR3nt: TGCGCCAGTTCCCAGGCGGAGGGGAGAACCTACAATGAGCAGTTCTTC
CDR3aa: CASSQAEGRTYNEQFF

d_gene: TRBD2
v_gene: TRBV24-1
abundance: NA
j_gene: TRBJ2-5
CDR3nt: TGTGCCACCAGTGATTTGCCCGGGACTAGCCAACAAGAGACCCAGTACTTC
CDR3aa: CATSDLPGTSQQETQYF

d_gene: TRBD1
v_gene: TRBV2
abundance: few
j_gene: TRBJ1-2
CDR3nt: TGTGCCAGCAGGACGCCGGGACAGGGGACGGTGACGGAGGGCTACACCTTC
CDR3aa: CASRTPGQGTVTEGYTF

d_gene: TRBD1
v_gene: TRBV6-5
abundance: NA
j_gene: TRBJ1-6
CDR3nt: TGTGCCAGCAGTTTACGGCGACAGGGAAATTCACCCCTCCACTTT
CDR3aa: CASSLRRQGNSPLHF

d_gene: NA
v_gene: TRBV4-1
abundance: once
j_gene: TRBJ1-1
CDR3nt: TGCGCCAGCAGCCATAACAGCGGAACGAACACTGAAGCTTTCTTT
CDR3aa: CASSHNSGTNTEAFF

d_gene: NA
v_gene: TRBV9
abundance: NA
j_gene: TRBJ1-2
CDR3nt: TGTGCCAGCAGCGTAGTTTCAGGGACGGGTGGCTACACCTTC
CDR3aa: CASSVVSGTGGYTF

d_gene: NA
v_gene: TRBV11-2
abundance: few
j_gene: TRBJ1-1
CDR3nt: TGTGCCAGCAGCTTAGTTCGGGGGAACACTGAAGCTTTCTTT
CDR3aa: CASSLVRGNTEAFF

d_gene: NA
v_gene: TRBV5-1
abundance: NA
j_gene: TRBJ1-1
CDR3nt: TGCGCCAGCAGATCCGGGACAACCAACACTGAAGCTTTCTTT
CDR3aa: CASRSGTTNTEAFF

d_gene: NA
v_gene: TRBV25-1
abundance: few
j_gene: TRBJ1-1
CDR3nt: TGTGCCAGCAGTGATCGTGGAACTGAAGCTTTCTTT
CDR3aa: CASSDRGTEAFF

d_gene: NA
v_gene: TRBV19
abundance: NA
j_gene: TRBJ1-1
CDR3nt: TGTGCCAGTAGCACGAAACTTGTGAACACTGAAGCTTTCTTT
CDR3aa: CASSTKLVNTEAFF

d_gene: NA
v_gene: TRBV5-1
abundance: once
j_gene: TRBJ1-1
CDR3nt: TGCGCCAGCAGCCCTGACACAGGGAAGGTCACTGAAGCTTTCTTT
CDR3aa: CASSPDTGKVTEAFF

d_gene: TRBD2
v_gene: TRBV30
abundance: NA
j_gene: TRBJ2-1
CDR3nt: TGTGCCTGGGACTCCGGGACTAGCGGGAGGGTAGAGCGCTCCTACAATGAGCAGTTCTTC
CDR3aa: CAWDSGTSGRVERSYNEQFF

d_gene: TRBD1
v_gene: TRBV7-4
abundance: NA
j_gene: TRBJ1-5
CDR3nt: TGTGCCAGCAGGCCCAGGCAGGGGGCAAAGCCCCAGCATTTT
CDR3aa: CASRPRQGAKPQHF

d_gene: TRBD1
v_gene: TRBV6-4
abundance: NA
j_gene: TRBJ2-1
CDR3nt: TGTGCCAGCAGTCTACAGGGGGCTAACAATGAGCAGTTCTTC
CDR3aa: CASSLQGANNEQFF

d_gene: TRBD2
v_gene: TRBV27
abundance: NA
j_gene: TRBJ2-5
CDR3nt: TGTGCCAGCAGTCCGCTAGCGGGAGAGGTAGAGACCCAGTACTTC
CDR3aa: CASSPLAGEVETQYF

d_gene: TRBD1
v_gene: TRBV4-1
abundance: NA
j_gene: TRBJ2-2
CDR3nt: TGCGCCAGCAGCCAAGATGAGGACAGGGGAGCGACCGGGGAGCTGTTTTTT
CDR3aa: CASSQDEDRGATGELFF

d_gene: NA
v_gene: TRBV11-2
abundance: NA
j_gene: TRBJ1-4
CDR3nt: TGTGCCAGCAGCGTGGGGCCTAGTGAAAAACTGTTTTTT
CDR3aa: CASSVGPSEKLFF

d_gene: NA
v_gene: TRBV6-5
abundance: NA
j_gene: TRBJ2-1
CDR3nt: TGTGCCAGCAGTCCTAGTGAAGGGCCCTACAATGAGCAGTTCTTC
CDR3aa: CASSPSEGPYNEQFF

d_gene: NA
v_gene: TRBV4-1
abundance: few
j_gene: TRBJ2-7
CDR3nt: TGCGCCAGCAGCCAAGTCCCGCGGGATTTCGACGAGCAGTACTTC
CDR3aa: CASSQVPRDFDEQYF

d_gene: TRBD1
v_gene: TRBV6-5
abundance: NA
j_gene: TRBJ1-1
CDR3nt: TGTGCCAGCAGTTACTCAACAGGGGGCGTCACTGAAGCTTTCTTT
CDR3aa: CASSYSTGGVTEAFF

d_gene: NA
v_gene: TRBV9
abundance: NA
j_gene: TRBJ1-3
CDR3nt: TGTGCCAGCAGCGCCACCGGACGGCGCTCTGGAAACACCATATATTTT
CDR3aa: CASSATGRRSGNTIYF

d_gene: NA
v_gene: TRBV5-1
abundance: NA
j_gene: TRBJ1-2
CDR3nt: TGCGCCAGCAGCTTGGACGCCAGCTTTGGCTACACCTTC
CDR3aa: CASSLDASFGYTF

d_gene: NA
v_gene: TRBV2
abundance: NA
j_gene: TRBJ1-6
CDR3nt: TGTGCCAGCAGCCAGGACAGTGGGAATTCACCCCTCCACTTT
CDR3aa: CASSQDSGNSPLHF

d_gene: NA
v_gene: TRBV6-1
abundance: NA
j_gene: TRBJ1-1
CDR3nt: TGTGCCAGCAGTGAAGGATGGGGAAGCGCTGAAGCTTTCTTT
CDR3aa: CASSEGWGSAEAFF

d_gene: NA
v_gene: TRBV6-5
abundance: NA
j_gene: TRBJ1-1
CDR3nt: TGTGCCAGCCGTCCCAGGACTGGCACTGAAGCTTTCTTT
CDR3aa: CASRPRTGTEAFF

d_gene: NA
v_gene: TRBV7-4
abundance: NA
j_gene: TRBJ1-4
CDR3nt: TGTGCCAGCAGCTTAAACGAGGGAACTAATGAAAAACTGTTTTTT
CDR3aa: CASSLNEGTNEKLFF

d_gene: NA
v_gene: TRBV6-5
abundance: NA
j_gene: TRBJ1-2
CDR3nt: TGTGCCAGCAGTTACGAGGTCAACTATGGCTACACCTTC
CDR3aa: CASSYEVNYGYTF